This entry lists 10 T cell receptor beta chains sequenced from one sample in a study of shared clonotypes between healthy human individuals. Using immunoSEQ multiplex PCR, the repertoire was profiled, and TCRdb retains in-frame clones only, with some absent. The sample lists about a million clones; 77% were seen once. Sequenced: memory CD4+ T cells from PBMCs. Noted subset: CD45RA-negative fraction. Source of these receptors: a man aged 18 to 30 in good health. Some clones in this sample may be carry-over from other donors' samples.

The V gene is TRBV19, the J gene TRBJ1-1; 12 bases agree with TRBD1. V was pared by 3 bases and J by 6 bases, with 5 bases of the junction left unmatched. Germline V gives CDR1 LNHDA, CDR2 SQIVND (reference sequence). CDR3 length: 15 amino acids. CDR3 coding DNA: TGTGCCAGTAGTATTCCCCGGGACAGGGGGCCTGAAGCTTTCTTT. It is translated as CASSIPRDRGPEAFF.

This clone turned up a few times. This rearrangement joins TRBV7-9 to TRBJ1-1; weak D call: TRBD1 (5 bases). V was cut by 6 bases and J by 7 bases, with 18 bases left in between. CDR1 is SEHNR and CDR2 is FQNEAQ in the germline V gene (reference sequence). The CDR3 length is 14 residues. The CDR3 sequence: CASRTGWGRGEAFF. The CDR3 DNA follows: TGTGCCAGCAGAACCGGGTGGGGCCGCGGTGAAGCTTTCTTT.

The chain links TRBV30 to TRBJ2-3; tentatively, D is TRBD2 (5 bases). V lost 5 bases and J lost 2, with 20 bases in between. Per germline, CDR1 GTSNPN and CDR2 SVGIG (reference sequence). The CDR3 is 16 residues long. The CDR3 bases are TGTGCCTGGCAAGCGTCTGACGGGAAAATCACAGATACGCAGTATTTT. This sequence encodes CAWQASDGKITDTQYF.

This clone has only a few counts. CDR3 residues: CASSVSPEGSREKLFF. The CDR3 DNA follows: TGTGCCAGCAGCGTCTCACCCGAGGGGTCGCGGGAAAAACTGTTTTTT. The chain couples TRBV9 to TRBJ1-4; maybe TRBD1 (5 bases). This CDR3 is 16 amino acids long. V was clipped by 2 bases and J by 8 bases, with 19 bases between them. Per germline, CDR1 SGDLS and CDR2 YYNGEE.

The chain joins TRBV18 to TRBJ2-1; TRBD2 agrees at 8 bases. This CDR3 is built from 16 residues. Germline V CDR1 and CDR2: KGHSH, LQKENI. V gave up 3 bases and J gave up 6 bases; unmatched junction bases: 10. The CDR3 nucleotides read TGTGCCAGCTCACCGCCCGGGACTAGGGTCTTCAATGAGCAGTTCTTC. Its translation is CASSPPGTRVFNEQFF.

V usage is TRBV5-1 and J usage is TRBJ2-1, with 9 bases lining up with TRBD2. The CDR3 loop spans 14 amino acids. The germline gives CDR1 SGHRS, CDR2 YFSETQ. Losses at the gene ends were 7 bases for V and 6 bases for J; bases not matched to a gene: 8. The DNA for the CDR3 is TGCGCCAGCGGGACTAGCTATAAATCCAATGAGCAGTTCTTC. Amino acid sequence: CASGTSYKSNEQFF. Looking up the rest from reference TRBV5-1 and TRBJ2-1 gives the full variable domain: KAGVTQTPRYLIKTRGQQVTLSCSPISGHRSVSWYQQTPGQGLQFLFEYFSETQRNKGNFPGRFSGRQFSNSRSEMNVSTLELGDSALYLCASGTSYKSNEQFFGPGTRLTVL.

CDR3 in DNA: TGCGCCAGCAGCCAATACCGTCCAGCGGGAGTCTATGAGCAGTTCTTC. Encoded protein: CASSQYRPAGVYEQFF. The chain is built from TRBV4-1 and TRBJ2-1, with TRBD2 matching over 8 bases. This CDR3 is 16 amino acids long. The germline gives CDR1 MGHRA, CDR2 YSYEKL. V lost 2 bases, J lost 8 bases, and 11 bases stayed unmatched.

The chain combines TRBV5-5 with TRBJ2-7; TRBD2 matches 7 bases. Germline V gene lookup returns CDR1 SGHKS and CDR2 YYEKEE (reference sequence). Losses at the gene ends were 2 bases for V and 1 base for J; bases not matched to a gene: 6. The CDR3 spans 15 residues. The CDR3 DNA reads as TGTGCCAGCAGCTTTCGACTAGCCTTATCCTACGAGCAGTACTTC. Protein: CASSFRLALSYEQYF.

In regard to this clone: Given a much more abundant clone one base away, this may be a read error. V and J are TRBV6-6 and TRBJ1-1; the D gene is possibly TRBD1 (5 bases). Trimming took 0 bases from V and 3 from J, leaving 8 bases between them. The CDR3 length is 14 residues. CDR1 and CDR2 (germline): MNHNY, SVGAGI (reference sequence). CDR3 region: CASSYSGGDTEAFF. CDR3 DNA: TGTGCCAGCAGTTACTCGGGGGGGGACACTGAAGCTTTCTTT.

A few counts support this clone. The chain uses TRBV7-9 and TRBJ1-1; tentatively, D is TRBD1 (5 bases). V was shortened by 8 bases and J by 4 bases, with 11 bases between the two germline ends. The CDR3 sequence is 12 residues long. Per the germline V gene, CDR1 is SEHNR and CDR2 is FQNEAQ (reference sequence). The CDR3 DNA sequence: TGTGCCAGCGGCAGGGAGGGCACTGAAGCTTTCTTT. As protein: CASGREGTEAFF.